Below, 7 T cell receptor beta chains from the same sample are listed, as sequenced in a study of neurological immune-mediated disorders. In TCRdb, the 5' RACE reads were re-called with MiXCR into one record per CDR3 protein. The sample yields some 65,000 distinct CDR3 sequences, approximately 3.7% seen once. Sequencing input: PBMCs. These receptors were collected from a man between 45 and 60 years old with multiple sclerosis.

This chain's CDR3 is CSARDTREQYF. CDR3 in DNA: TGCAGTGCTAGAGATACCCGCGAGCAGTACTTC. The chain carries TRBV20-1 and TRBJ2-7; D remains ambiguous. Germline CDR1 reads DFQATT; CDR2 reads SNEGSKA (reference sequence). This CDR3 is built from 11 residues. Trimming took 0 bases from V and 6 from J, leaving 6 bases between them.

In this sample, this clonotype turned up a few times. Given a much more abundant clone one base away, this may be a read error. This chain connects TRBV5-1 to TRBJ1-2; D is unclear. V was pared by 4 bases and J by 8 bases, with 21 bases between. From germline, CDR1 is SGHRS and CDR2 YFSETQ. The CDR3 runs to 15 residues. The DNA for the CDR3 is TGCGCCAGCAGCGCTACCGGGAAACCAAGGGAAGGCTACACCTTC. As protein: CASSATGKPREGYTF.

This clonotype was seen at least ten times. This rearrangement joins TRBV7-2 to TRBJ2-5, with 9 positions matching TRBD1. Germline assignment: CDR1 SGHTA and CDR2 FQGNSA. This CDR3 has 14 amino acids. Germline trimming cut 2 bases from V and 5 bases from J; bases unmatched to any gene: 3. For the CDR3, the DNA is TGTGCCAGCAGCTTAACGACAGGGGGGGAGACCCAGTACTTC. Protein sequence: CASSLTTGGETQYF.

The V gene is TRBV29-1, the J gene TRBJ2-1; TRBD2 matches 7 bases. This CDR3 contains 13 residues. Trimming at V came to 7 bases and at J to 2 bases, leaving 5 bases not matched to a gene. Germline V gene sequence: CDR1 SQVTM, CDR2 ANQGSEA. The CDR3 reads CSDRGTTYNEQFF. DNA for the CDR3: TGCAGCGATCGCGGGACTACCTACAATGAGCAGTTCTTC.

This clonotype was seen at least ten times. The CDR3 here is CASSQEGRGLDEQYF. CDR3 coding DNA: TGCGCCAGCAGCCAAGAGGGCAGGGGGCTTGACGAGCAGTACTTC. The rearrangement joins TRBV4-3 to TRBJ2-7; TRBD1 aligns across 8 bases. V lost 0 bases, J lost 5 bases, and 6 bases stayed unmatched. In germline, CDR1 is LGHNA, CDR2 YSLEER. The CDR3 extends over 15 amino acids.

This clonotype was seen ten or more times. The V gene is TRBV7-3, the J gene TRBJ1-6, with no clear D. The V end lost 5 bases, the J end lost 1 base, and 9 bases lay between the germline ends. This CDR3 is 15 amino acids long. The germline V gene has CDR1 SGHTA and CDR2 FQGTGA. CDR3 in DNA: TGTGCCAGCAGCCGCACGAGTTCCTATAATTCACCCCTCCACTTT. This codes for CASSRTSSYNSPLHF.

This clonotype was observed at least ten times. The rearrangement joins TRBV5-1 to TRBJ2-3, with 12 bases matching TRBD2. V was pared by 0 bases and J by 4 bases, with 3 bases of the junction left unmatched. Germline V gene sequence: CDR1 SGHRS, CDR2 YFSETQ. The CDR3 sequence is 16 residues long. The CDR3 sequence is CASSLELAGGSDTQYF. In nucleotides, the CDR3 is TGCGCCAGCAGCTTGGAACTAGCGGGGGGATCAGATACGCAGTATTTT. Complete variable domain (other parts from reference TRBV5-1 and TRBJ2-3): KAGVTQTPRYLIKTRGQQVTLSCSPISGHRSVSWYQQTPGQGLQFLFEYFSETQRNKGNFPGRFSGRQFSNSRSEMNVSTLELGDSALYLCASSLELAGGSDTQYFGPGTRLTVL.